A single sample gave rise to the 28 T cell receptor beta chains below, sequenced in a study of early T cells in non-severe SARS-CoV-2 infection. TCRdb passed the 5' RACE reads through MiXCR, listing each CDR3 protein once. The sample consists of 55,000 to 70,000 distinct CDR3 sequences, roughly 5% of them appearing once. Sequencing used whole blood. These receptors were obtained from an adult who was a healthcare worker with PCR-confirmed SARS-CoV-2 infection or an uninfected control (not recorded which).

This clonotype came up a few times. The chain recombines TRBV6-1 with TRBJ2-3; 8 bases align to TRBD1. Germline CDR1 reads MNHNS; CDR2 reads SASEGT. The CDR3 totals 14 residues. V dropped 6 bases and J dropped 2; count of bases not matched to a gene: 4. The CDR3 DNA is TGTGCCAGCAGGTTGACAGGGGTCACAGATACGCAGTATTTT. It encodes CASRLTGVTDTQYF.

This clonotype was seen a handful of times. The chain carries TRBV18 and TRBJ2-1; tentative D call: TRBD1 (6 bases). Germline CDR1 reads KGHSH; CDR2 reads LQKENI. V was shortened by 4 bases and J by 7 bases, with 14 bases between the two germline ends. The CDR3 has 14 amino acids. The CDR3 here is CASSHRAGANEQFF. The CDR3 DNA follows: TGTGCCAGCTCACACAGGGCAGGGGCAAATGAGCAGTTCTTC.

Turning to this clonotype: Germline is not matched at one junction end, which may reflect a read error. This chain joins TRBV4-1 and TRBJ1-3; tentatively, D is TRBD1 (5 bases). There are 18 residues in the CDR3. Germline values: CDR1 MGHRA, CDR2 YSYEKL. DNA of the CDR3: TGCACCAGCAGCCAAGTAGTCGGTTCCAGGGAACGAGGAAACACCATATATTTT. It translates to CTSSQVVGSRERGNTIYF.

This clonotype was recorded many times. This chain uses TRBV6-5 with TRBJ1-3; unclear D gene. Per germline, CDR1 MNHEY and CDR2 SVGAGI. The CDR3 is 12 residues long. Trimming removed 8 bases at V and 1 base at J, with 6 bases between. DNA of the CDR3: TGTGCCAGCCGGAATTCTGGAAACACCATATATTTT. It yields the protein CASRNSGNTIYF.

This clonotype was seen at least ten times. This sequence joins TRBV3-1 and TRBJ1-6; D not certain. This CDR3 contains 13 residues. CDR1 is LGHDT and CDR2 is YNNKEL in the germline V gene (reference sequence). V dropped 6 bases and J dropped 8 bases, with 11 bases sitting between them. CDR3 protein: CASRRTGDSPLHF. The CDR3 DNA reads TGTGCCAGCAGGCGTACCGGCGATTCACCCCTCCACTTT.

The CDR3 spells CASSLTSGSPSDTQYF. The CDR3 DNA is TGTGCCAGCAGCTTGACTAGCGGGAGCCCCTCAGATACGCAGTATTTT. The chain employs TRBV5-6 and TRBJ2-3; 11 bases are a match to TRBD2. V lost 1 base to trimming and J lost 4 bases; unmatched junction nucleotides: 5. Looked up from germline, CDR1 is SGHDT and CDR2 is YYEEEE. CDR3 length: 16 amino acids. Variable domain in full (rest from reference TRBV5-6 and TRBJ2-3): DAGVTQSPTHLIKTRGQQVTLRCSPKSGHDTVSWYQQALGQGPQFIFQYYEEEERQRGNFPDRFSGHQFPNYSSELNVNALLLGDSALYLCASSLTSGSPSDTQYFGPGTRLTVL.

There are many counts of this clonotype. CDR3 DNA sequence: TGTGCCAGCAGCCAAACTAGGGGAGAGACCCAGTACTTC. Amino acid sequence: CASSQTRGETQYF. The rearrangement links TRBV14 to TRBJ2-5; D tentatively fits TRBD1 or TRBD2 (5 bases each). CDR1 is SGHDN, CDR2 FVKESK, per germline. Trimming removed 2 bases from V and 4 bases from J, with 8 bases in between. The CDR3 covers 13 residues.

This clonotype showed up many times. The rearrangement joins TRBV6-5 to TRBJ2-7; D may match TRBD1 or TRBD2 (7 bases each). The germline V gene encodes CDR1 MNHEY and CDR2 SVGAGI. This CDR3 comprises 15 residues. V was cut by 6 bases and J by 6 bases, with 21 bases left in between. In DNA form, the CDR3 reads TGTGCCAGCAGACTCACAGGGGAGGGTTTATCCGAGCAGTACTTC. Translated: CASRLTGEGLSEQYF.

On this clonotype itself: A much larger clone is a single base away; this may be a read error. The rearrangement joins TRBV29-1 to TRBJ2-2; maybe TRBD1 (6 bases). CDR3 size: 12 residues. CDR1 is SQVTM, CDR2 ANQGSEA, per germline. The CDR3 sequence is CSHQGNTGELSF. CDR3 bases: TGCAGCCATCAGGGGAACACCGGGGAGCTGTCTTTT.

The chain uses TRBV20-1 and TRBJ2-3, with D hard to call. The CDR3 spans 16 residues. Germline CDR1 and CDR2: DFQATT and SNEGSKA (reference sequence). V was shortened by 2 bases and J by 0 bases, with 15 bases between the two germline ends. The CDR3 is CSARPSRPNSTDTQYF. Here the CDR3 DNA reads TGCAGTGCTAGACCCTCGCGGCCGAACAGCACAGATACGCAGTATTTT.

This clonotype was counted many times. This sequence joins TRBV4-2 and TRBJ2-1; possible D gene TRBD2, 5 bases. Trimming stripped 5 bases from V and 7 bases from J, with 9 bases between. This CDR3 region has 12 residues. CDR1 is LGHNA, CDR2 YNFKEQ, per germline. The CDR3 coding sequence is TGTGCCAGCAGCTTCCGGAGGAATGAGCAGTTCTTC. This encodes CASSFRRNEQFF.

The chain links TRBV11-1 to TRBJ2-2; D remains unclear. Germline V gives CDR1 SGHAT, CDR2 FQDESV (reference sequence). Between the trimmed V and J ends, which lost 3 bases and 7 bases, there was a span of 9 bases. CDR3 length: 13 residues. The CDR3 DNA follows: TGTGCCAGCAGCTTTAGTATTGTCGGGGAGCTGTTTTTT. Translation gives CASSFSIVGELFF. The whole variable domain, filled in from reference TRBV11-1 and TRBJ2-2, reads EAEVAQSPRYKITEKSQAVAFWCDPISGHATLYWYRQILGQGPELLVQFQDESVVDDSQLPKDRFSAERLKGVDSTLKIQPAELGDSAMYLCASSFSIVGELFFGEGSRLTVL.

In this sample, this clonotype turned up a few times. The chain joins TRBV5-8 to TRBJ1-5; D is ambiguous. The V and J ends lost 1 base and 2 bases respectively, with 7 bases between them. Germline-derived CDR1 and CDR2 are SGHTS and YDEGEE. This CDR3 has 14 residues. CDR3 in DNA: TGTGCCAGCAGCTTGCTACCGGGCAATCAGCCCCAGCATTTT. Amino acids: CASSLLPGNQPQHF.

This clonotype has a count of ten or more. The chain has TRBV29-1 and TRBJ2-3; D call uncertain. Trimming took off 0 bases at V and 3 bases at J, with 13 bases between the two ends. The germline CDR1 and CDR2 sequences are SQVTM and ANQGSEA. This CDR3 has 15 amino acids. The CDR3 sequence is CSVEEEQGRTDTQYF. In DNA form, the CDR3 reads TGCAGCGTTGAAGAAGAACAAGGGCGAACAGATACGCAGTATTTT.

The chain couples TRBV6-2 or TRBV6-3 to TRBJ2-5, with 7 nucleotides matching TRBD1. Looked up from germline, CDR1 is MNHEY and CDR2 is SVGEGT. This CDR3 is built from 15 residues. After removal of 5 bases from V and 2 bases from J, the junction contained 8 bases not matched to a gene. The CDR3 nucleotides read TGTGCCAGCAGTCTACCCGCAGGGGGACAAGAGACCCAGTACTTC. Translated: CASSLPAGGQETQYF.

Written as DNA, the CDR3 is TGTGCCAGCAGGTCCTCAGGGAACAATCAGCCCCAGCATTTT. It is translated as CASRSSGNNQPQHF. V gene TRBV6-2 or TRBV6-3 combines with J gene TRBJ1-5; weak D call: TRBD1 (5 bases). Deletions cut 6 bases from V and 3 bases from J, with 12 bases between. Germline V CDR1 and CDR2: MNHEY, SVGEGT. CDR3 size: 14 residues.

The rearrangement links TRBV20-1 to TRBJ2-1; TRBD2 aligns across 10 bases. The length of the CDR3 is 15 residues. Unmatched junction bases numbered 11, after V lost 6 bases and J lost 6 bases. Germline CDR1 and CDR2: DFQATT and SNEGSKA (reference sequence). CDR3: CSAGGASGRVNEQFF. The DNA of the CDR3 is TGCAGTGCCGGGGGGGCCAGCGGGAGGGTCAATGAGCAGTTCTTC.

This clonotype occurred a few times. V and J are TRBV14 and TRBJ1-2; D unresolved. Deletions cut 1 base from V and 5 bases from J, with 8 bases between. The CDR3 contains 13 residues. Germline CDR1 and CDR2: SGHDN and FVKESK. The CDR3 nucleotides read TGTGCCAGCAGCCAAGGTCTGGAGTATGGCTACACCTTC. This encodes CASSQGLEYGYTF.

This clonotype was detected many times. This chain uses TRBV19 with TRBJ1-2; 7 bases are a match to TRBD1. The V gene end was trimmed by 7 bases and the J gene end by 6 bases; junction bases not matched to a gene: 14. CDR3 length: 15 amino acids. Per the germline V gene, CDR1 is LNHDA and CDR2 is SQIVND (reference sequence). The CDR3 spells CASTAGGSIPDGYTF. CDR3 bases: TGTGCCAGTACGGCAGGGGGGAGTATACCCGATGGCTACACCTTC.

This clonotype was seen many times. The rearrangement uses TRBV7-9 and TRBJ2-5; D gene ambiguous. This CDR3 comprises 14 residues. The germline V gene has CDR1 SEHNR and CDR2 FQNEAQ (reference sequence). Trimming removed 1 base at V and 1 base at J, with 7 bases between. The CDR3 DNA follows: TGTGCCAGCAGCTTAGGTGGCTCCCAAGAGACCCAGTACTTC. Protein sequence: CASSLGGSQETQYF. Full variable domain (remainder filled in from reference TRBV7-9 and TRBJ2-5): DTGVSQNPRHKITKRGQNVTFRCDPISEHNRLYWYRQTLGQGPEFLTYFQNEAQLEKSRLLSDRFSAERPKGSFSTLEIQRTEQGDSAMYLCASSLGGSQETQYFGPGTRLLVL.

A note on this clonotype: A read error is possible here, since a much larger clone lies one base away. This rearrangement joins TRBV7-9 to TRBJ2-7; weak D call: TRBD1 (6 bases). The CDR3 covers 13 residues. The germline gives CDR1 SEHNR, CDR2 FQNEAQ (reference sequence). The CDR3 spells CACSSQGADEQYF. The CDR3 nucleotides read TGTGCCTGCAGCTCACAGGGTGCGGACGAGCAGTACTTC.

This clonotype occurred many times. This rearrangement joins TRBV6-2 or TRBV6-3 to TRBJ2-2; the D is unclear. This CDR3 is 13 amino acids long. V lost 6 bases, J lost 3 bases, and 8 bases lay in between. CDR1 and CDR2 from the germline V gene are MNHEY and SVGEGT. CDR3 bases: TGTGCCAGCAGCAGAGATTACACCGGGGAGCTGTTTTTT. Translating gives CASSRDYTGELFF.

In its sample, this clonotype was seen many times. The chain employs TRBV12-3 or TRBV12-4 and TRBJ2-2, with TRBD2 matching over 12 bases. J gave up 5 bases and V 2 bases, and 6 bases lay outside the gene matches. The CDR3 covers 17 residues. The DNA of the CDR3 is TGTGCCAGCAGTTTATATCTAGCGGGAGGGCCAACCGGGGAGCTGTTTTTT. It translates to CASSLYLAGGPTGELFF.

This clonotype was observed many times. CDR3 nucleotide sequence: TGTGCCAGCAGTTTAGCAGGGGAGGGCATTCAGTACTTC. Amino acids: CASSLAGEGIQYF. The rearrangement joins TRBV12-3 or TRBV12-4 to TRBJ2-4; 7 nucleotides match TRBD2. The V and J ends lost 0 bases and 9 bases, in that order; junction bases with no gene match: 2. This CDR3 comprises 13 residues.

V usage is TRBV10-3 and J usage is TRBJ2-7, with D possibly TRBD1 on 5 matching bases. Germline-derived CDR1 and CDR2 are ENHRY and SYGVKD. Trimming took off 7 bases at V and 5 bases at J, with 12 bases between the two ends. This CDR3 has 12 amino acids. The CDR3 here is CAIKQGYHEQYF. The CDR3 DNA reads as TGTGCCATCAAGCAGGGCTACCACGAGCAGTACTTC.

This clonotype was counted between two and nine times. The CDR3 loop reads CASSLAGPFSYEQYF. For the CDR3, the DNA is TGTGCCAGCAGCTTAGCGGGTCCCTTCTCCTACGAGCAGTACTTC. The V and J genes are TRBV7-2 and TRBJ2-7; no definite D call. Deletions cut 0 bases from V and 0 bases from J, with 9 bases between. Germline CDR1 reads SGHTA; CDR2 reads FQGNSA. The CDR3 is 15 residues long.

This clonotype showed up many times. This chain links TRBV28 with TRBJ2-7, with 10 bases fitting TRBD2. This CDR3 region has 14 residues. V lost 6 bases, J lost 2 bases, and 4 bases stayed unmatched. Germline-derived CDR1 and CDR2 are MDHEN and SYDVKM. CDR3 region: CASRFSGRAYEQYF. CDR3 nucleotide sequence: TGTGCCAGCAGGTTCAGCGGGAGGGCCTACGAGCAGTACTTC.

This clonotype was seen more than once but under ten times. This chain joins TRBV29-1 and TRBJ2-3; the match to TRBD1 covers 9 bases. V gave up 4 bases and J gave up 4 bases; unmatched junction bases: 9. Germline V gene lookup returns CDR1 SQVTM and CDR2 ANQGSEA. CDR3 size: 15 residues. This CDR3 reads CSVVQGTGRADTQYF. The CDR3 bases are TGCAGCGTTGTTCAGGGGACAGGGAGGGCAGATACGCAGTATTTT.